This TCR beta chain is from a study of T cell responses to AZD1222 COVID-19 vaccine. Using immunoSEQ multiplex PCR, the repertoire was profiled, and TCRdb retains in-frame clones only, with some absent. The profile shows more than 65,000 clones, roughly nine tenths of them singletons. As for this clone: Its matching antigen is unknown. Mismatch with germline at one junction end may stem from a read error.

Study outcomes and limitations: Seropositive status at baseline applied to only 6 or 7 AZD1222 recipients. Spike-wide vaccine-associated CD4 TCRs dominated at 160-218 and 743-854. Repertoire samples came only from after the peak T cell response. Donors in the cohort were predominantly white British and more often female, and clonal diversity was possibly underestimated.

The germline CDR1 and CDR2 sequences are SGHVS and FQNEAQ. The CDR3 loop spans 15 amino acids. Sample: peripheral blood, taken on day 0 of AZD1222 vaccination. The sequence derives from an adult in good health. V usage is TRBV7-8 and J usage is TRBJ1-1, with TRBD1 as a possible D gene (5 bases). In nucleotides, the CDR3 is TGTGCCAGCAGCATAGCCGGGACCTTAAACACTGAAGCTTTCTTT. As protein: CASSIAGTLNTEAFF.